The clone carrying this TCR beta chain was seen at least ten times. Its antigen is not known. The source of the sample is a study of neurological immune-mediated disorders. The study's findings and limits: The most TCR clonal expansion was seen in HTLV-1-associated myelopathy, and the least was seen in multiple sclerosis, which fell below healthy controls.

TCRdb processed the 5' RACE reads anew with MiXCR; each CDR3 protein has one entry. Found here are fewer than 45,000 distinct CDR3 sequences, 2.5% of them singletons; the top ten hold less than 15%. The starting material, 2 million PBMCs stored at -80 C, gave rise to the unsorted libraries. The receptor's source is a man aged 25 to 40 with multiple sclerosis. The sample comprised PBMCs.

The CDR3 DNA reads as TGTGCCAGCAGCTTAGGCGCTACTCACCAAGAGACCCAGTACTTC. This sequence encodes CASSLGATHQETQYF. This chain connects TRBV7-9 to TRBJ2-5; D unclear. With 1 base removed from V and 0 bases from J, the gap between germline ends came to 9 bases. Germline CDR1 reads SEHNR; CDR2 reads FQNEAQ (reference sequence). The CDR3 totals 15 residues.